Following are 4 T cell receptor beta chains from one sample sequenced in a study of beta chain features in type 1 diabetes (dated by TCRdb to 2017 to 2018). Here is what the overall study found, with its caveats: A moderate but significant shortening of TCRB CDR3 length was observed in type 1 diabetes patients in all four CD4+ subsets.

Receptor libraries were prepared by the immunoSEQ multiplex PCR assay. The High Capacity cDNA Reverse Transcription Kit was used to reverse transcribe all of the isolated RNA, meaning that expressed TCRB transcripts were what got sequenced. As stored in TCRdb, this immuneACCESS dataset retains in-frame rearrangements with V and J assigned. A fraction of the clones does not appear; measured against another copy, unresolved V genes explain less than half of the discrepancy, and the remainder lacks a known reason. A total of about 47,000 clones appear in this sample, roughly 48% of them only once. Jointly, the top ten make up around 0.13% of the sample. Their specific antigens are unknown. Sequencing was done on a sample of stem cell memory CD4+ T cells from blood. What the cell subset or site label conveys for this sample: stem cell-like memory CD4+ T cells. The receptors come from a man younger than 45 with type 1 diabetes.

This clone has only one observation. This chain links TRBV28 with TRBJ1-1; 7 bases are shared with TRBD1. Trimming cost V 6 bases and J 6 bases; bases outside gene matches: 13. Per the germline V gene, CDR1 is MDHEN and CDR2 is SYDVKM. The CDR3 consists of 15 residues. CDR3 sequence (DNA): TGTGCCAGCAGAACTAGGGCGGGACAGAGGGCTGAAGCTTTCTTT. This gives the protein CASRTRAGQRAEAFF. Looking up the rest from reference TRBV28 and TRBJ1-1 gives the full variable domain: DVKVTQSSRYLVKRTGEKVFLECVQDMDHENMFWYRQDPGLGLRLIYFSYDVKMKEKGDIPEGYSVSREKKERFSLILESASTNQTSMYLCASRTRAGQRAEAFFGQGTRLTVV.

The chain recombines TRBV7-3 with TRBJ1-1, with 8 bases aligning to TRBD1. CDR1 SGHTA and CDR2 FQGTGA come from the germline V gene. The CDR3 sequence is 14 residues long. Trimming at V came to 8 bases and at J to 1 base, leaving 6 bases not matched to a gene. CDR3 protein: CASSRTGPNTEAFF. CDR3 in DNA: TGTGCCAGCTCGAGGACAGGGCCGAACACTGAAGCTTTCTTT.

There are a few counts of this clone. This chain uses TRBV28 with TRBJ1-2; TRBD1 matches 7 bases. This CDR3 contains 12 residues. Germline CDR1 and CDR2: MDHEN and SYDVKM. Unmatched junction bases numbered 2, after V lost 5 bases and J lost 5 bases. CDR3 loop: CASSPQGYGYTF. Here the CDR3 DNA reads TGTGCCAGCAGTCCACAGGGGTATGGCTACACCTTC.

The rearrangement links TRBV19 to TRBJ2-2; 8 nucleotides agree with TRBD1. Germline values: CDR1 LNHDA, CDR2 SQIVND (reference sequence). J gave up 5 bases and V 5 bases, and 7 bases lay outside the gene matches. CDR3 size: 15 residues. This chain's CDR3 is CASSLRTGITGELFF. Written as DNA, the CDR3 is TGTGCCAGTAGTCTGAGGACAGGGATTACCGGGGAGCTGTTTTTT.